The TCR beta chain under discussion was sequenced for a study of brain T cells in children with intractable seizures. Time point defined: blood from clinic visit 5 months post-surgery; TSC patient then seizure free. The length of the CDR3 is 11 residues. The V and J ends lost 8 bases and 9 bases respectively, with 12 bases between them. The germline V gene encodes CDR1 KGHDR and CDR2 SFDVKD. Sequenced by immunoSEQ multiplex PCR; TCRdb stores in-frame clones only, minus some. The sample lists about 340,000 clones; 93% were seen once. The material sequenced was peripheral blood, taken approximately 5 months after surgery. This chain connects TRBV24-1 to TRBJ1-2; no firm D call. This sequence originates from a boy under three years old with tuberous sclerosis and intractable seizures. This CDR3 is CATNQQPRYTF. The CDR3 DNA sequence: TGTGCCACCAATCAACAGCCTCGCTACACCTTC.